This T cell receptor (beta chain) was obtained from a study of blood T cell repertoires in COVID-19. Germline CDR1 SGDLS, CDR2 YYNGEE. This CDR3 comprises 14 residues. Trimming left V 0 bases short and J 7 bases short, with 10 bases between. Generated by immunoSEQ multiplex PCR, the TCRdb table keeps only in-frame clones and is missing some. The table shows about 190,000 clones, with 86% occurring only once. A remark on this clone: Other nucleotide sequences in the sample specify the same CDR3.

Sequencing input: PBMCs or T cells enriched from blood (not recorded which). The receptor was isolated from a woman between 40 and 55 years old in a cohort exposed to, infected with or recovered from COVID-19 (not recorded which). The J gene is TRBJ1-4, the V gene TRBV9; a possible D gene is TRBD1 (5 bases). CDR3 sequence: CASSVGQGGEKLFF. The DNA for the CDR3 is TGTGCCAGCAGCGTAGGCCAGGGAGGTGAAAAACTGTTTTTT.